This TCR beta chain came from a study of cytomegalovirus exposure and HLA in healthy donors. Whole-study results and caveats: Reportedly, a later analysis found an Asian-associated ancestry cluster had fewer N-insertions than the approximately 600-donor mean.

The PCR made use of 60 Vbeta and 13 Jbeta primers. TCRdb's table, derived via immunoSEQ multiplex PCR, lists solely in-frame clones and lacks some. The top ten clones hold 8% to 10% of a sample with some 90,000 clones, more than 65% of them seen once. On this clone itself: Its specificity is not known.

After removal of 1 base from V and 5 bases from J, the junction contained 3 bases not matched to a gene. Germline loops: CDR1 SGHTA, CDR2 FQGNSA. The CDR3 covers 14 residues. The J gene is TRBJ2-3, the V gene TRBV7-2; 7 positions match TRBD1. The receptor's source is a man aged 60 to 69 in good health and CMV-seronegative. The sequenced sample consisted of PBMCs. The CDR3 nucleotides are TGTGCCAGCAGCTTAGGACAGGGTGGAGATACGCAGTATTTT. Translating gives CASSLGQGGDTQYF.